This TCR beta chain was recovered during a study of blood T cell repertoires in COVID-19. About the study: Acute and convalescent COVID-19 samples came from the United States, Italy and Spain. Sources were T cells, B-cell-depleted T cells, or PBMCs; the material itself was cDNA or gDNA.

The table came from immunoSEQ multiplex PCR; TCRdb's copy has only in-frame clones and leaves some out. The sample has roughly 150,000 clones, 65% to 90% seen once. This CDR3 region has 13 residues. Germline CDR1 and CDR2: MDHEN and SYDVKM. The junction had 8 bases not matched to a gene; V was cut back by 11 bases and J by 4 bases. This sequence was found in a woman aged 45-65 years with acute or convalescent COVID-19. The V call is TRBV28, the J call TRBJ1-5; TRBD1 matches 7 bases. Sequenced sample: peripheral blood. In nucleotides, the CDR3 is TGTGCCGCCGGGACAGCCGTTAATCAGCCCCAGCATTTT. Protein product: CAAGTAVNQPQHF.